This TCR beta chain was retrieved from a study of blood T cell repertoires in COVID-19. Trimming left V 2 bases short and J 4 bases short, with 14 bases between. The CDR3 is made up of 15 amino acids. Per germline, CDR1 LGHDT and CDR2 YNNKEL (reference sequence). This clone has only one observation. Profiled with immunoSEQ multiplex PCR; TCRdb holds only in-frame clones, not every one. The table has tens of thousands of clones, about 90% seen once. Sequenced material: peripheral blood. The TCR originated in a man in his 60s with active COVID-19. This chain connects TRBV3-1 (or the pseudogene TRBV3-2) to TRBJ1-1; weak D call: TRBD1 (5 bases). Written as DNA, the CDR3 is TGTGCCAGCAGCCAACGTCCCAGGGTGGGCACTGAAGCTTTCTTT. Translation gives CASSQRPRVGTEAFF.